This entry describes one TCR beta chain. The record originates from a study of blood T cell repertoires in COVID-19. Whole-study context: Donors in the United States, Italy and Spain gave samples during acute or convalescent COVID-19. The analysed material was cDNA or gDNA that came from T cells, B-cell-depleted T cells, or PBMCs.

This CDR3 comprises 15 residues. Authors' methods: The authors estimated nucleated cell counts from reference gene primer amplification. The protocol was immunoSEQ multiplex PCR, while the TCRdb copy is restricted to in-frame clones and leaves out a portion. The V and J calls and clone size were taken over from that table, and D and trimming were inferred from the DNA. The profile shows about 88,000 clones, over 75% of them singletons. This clonotype was sampled from a woman aged 70-85 years with acute or convalescent COVID-19. The sample consisted of peripheral blood. The V call is TRBV12-2, the J call TRBJ2-1; TRBD2 is taken as the D call from the table, unchecked against the DNA. TRBV12-2 is listed as a pseudogene. The CDR3: CASRLPSGDYNEQFF. The CDR3 DNA reads as TGTGCAAGTCGCTTACCTAGCGGGGACTACAATGAGCAGTTCTTC.